One T cell receptor beta chain is described in this entry. This sample was taken from a study of control samples from healthy donors and cancer patients. TCRdb keeps only in-frame clones here, not all; method: immunoSEQ multiplex PCR. Counted here are some 100,000 clones, roughly 90% occurring once; the ten biggest clones make up roughly 18%. CDR1 is MNHEY and CDR2 is SMNVEV in the germline V gene (reference sequence). CDR3 length: 17 residues. V lost 6 bases and J 1 base, leaving 20 bases between the germline ends. Material: blood. The chain recombines TRBV27 with TRBJ2-3, with D perhaps matching TRBD1 or TRBD2 (5 bases each). This receptor was identified in a woman aged 50 to 65 in good health. CDR3 bases: TGTGCCAGCAGGACCCCTACGCGACGGGACGGCACAGATACGCAGTATTTT. This sequence encodes CASRTPTRRDGTDTQYF.